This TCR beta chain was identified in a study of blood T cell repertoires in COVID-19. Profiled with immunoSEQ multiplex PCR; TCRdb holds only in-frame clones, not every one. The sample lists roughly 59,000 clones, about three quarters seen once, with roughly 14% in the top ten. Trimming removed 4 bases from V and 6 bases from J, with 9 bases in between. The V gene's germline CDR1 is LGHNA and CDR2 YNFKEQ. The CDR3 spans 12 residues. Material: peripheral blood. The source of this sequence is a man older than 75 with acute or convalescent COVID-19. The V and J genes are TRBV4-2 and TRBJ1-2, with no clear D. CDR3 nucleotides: TGTGCCAGCAGCCGAAACCAGGATGGCTACACCTTC. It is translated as CASSRNQDGYTF.